The following is a T cell receptor (beta chain) sequence with its context. Profiles of TCR beta VDJ and CDR3 were generated from a genomic DNA template. TCRdb used MiXCR to reprocess the reads, holding one entry per CDR3 protein. The top ten hold approximately 1% of the sample, which has about 160,000 distinct CDR3 sequences, around 45% seen once. This sample was taken from a study of CD8+CD57+ T cells in acquired aplastic anemia. The CDR3 spans 16 residues. V lost 5 bases and J lost 2; bases outside the gene matches: 11. Per the germline V gene, CDR1 is DFQATT and CDR2 is SNEGSKA (reference sequence).

This sequence originates from a human donor in good health. Material: sorted CD4+, CD8+, or CD8+CD57+ T cells (not recorded which) from PBMCs. This chain connects TRBV20-1 to TRBJ1-5, with TRBD1 matching over 8 bases. The CDR3: CSAARQGLSGNQPQHF. The CDR3 bases are TGCAGTGCTGCTAGACAGGGGTTAAGTGGCAATCAGCCCCAGCATTTT.